Sample share makes the clone carrying this T cell receptor (beta chain) medium-sized. This entry is derived from a study of CD8+CD57+ T cells in acquired aplastic anemia. This CDR3 is 11 amino acids long. The V gene lost 6 bases and the J gene lost 5 bases, with 7 bases spanning the gap. Germline CDR1 is MNHEY and CDR2 is SMNVEV (reference sequence). Genomic DNA was employed as the template in profiling TCR beta VDJ and CDR3. TCRdb reanalysed the reads using MiXCR and keeps one entry per CDR3 protein. The sample records fewer than 70,000 distinct CDR3 sequences, around 50% being singletons. The V call is TRBV27, the J call TRBJ2-5; no clear D. Specimen: sorted CD4+, CD8+, or CD8+CD57+ T cells (not recorded which) from PBMCs. The receptor's source is a human donor in good health, serving as a control. The DNA for the CDR3 is TGTGCCAGCAGCTTAGGGGAGACCCAGTACTTC. It encodes CASSLGETQYF.